These 22 T cell receptor beta chains came from one sample sequenced in a study of shared clonotypes between healthy human individuals. Profiling relied on immunoSEQ multiplex PCR, and the TCRdb table lists in-frame clones only, not all of them. The table shows about 520,000 clones, with 70% to 80% occurring only once. Input material: PBMCs. The receptors were gathered from a woman in her thirties or forties in good health. Some clones in this sample may be carry-over from other donors' samples.

The CDR3 nucleotides are TGCGCCAGCAGTCCCGGCGGGAGGTCTGACTACGAGCAGTACTTC. Encoded protein: CASSPGGRSDYEQYF. The chain combines TRBV4-1 with TRBJ2-7, with 8 bases lining up with TRBD2. Germline CDR1 and CDR2: MGHRA and YSYEKL. Trimming cost V 6 bases and J 3 bases; bases outside gene matches: 10. The CDR3 contains 15 residues.

Of note for this clone: Compared with germline, one end of the junction differs, possibly owing to a read error. CDR3 sequence (DNA): TGTGCTAGCAGCTTAGAATGGGGAAACCCCCAGTACTTC. Protein sequence: CASSLEWGNPQYF. V gene TRBV7-7 combines with J gene TRBJ2-5; no firm D call. This CDR3 has 13 residues. Germline assignment: CDR1 SSHAT and CDR2 FNYEAQ (reference sequence).

The chain couples TRBV7-9 to TRBJ2-7; the D gene is possibly TRBD2 (6 bases). Germline V gene sequence: CDR1 SEHNR, CDR2 FQNEAQ (reference sequence). The V and J ends lost 3 bases and 3 bases respectively, with 12 bases between them. The CDR3 is 14 amino acids. The chain's CDR3 is CASSFSGTGYEQYF. The CDR3 DNA is TGTGCCAGCAGCTTTAGCGGCACTGGCTACGAGCAGTACTTC.

The CDR3 region has the DNA TGTGCCAGCAGCTTAGAGGGGGCTTTCGGTGAGCAGTACTTC. Protein sequence: CASSLEGAFGEQYF. V usage is TRBV11-3 and J usage is TRBJ2-7; D is perhaps TRBD1 (6 bases). V gave up 0 bases and J gave up 7 bases, with 13 bases separating them. The CDR3 is 14 residues long. From germline, CDR1 is SGHNT and CDR2 YENEEA.

The CDR3, as DNA: TGTGCCAGCAGTGACGCCCCGTACCAAGAGACCCAGTACTTC. Protein: CASSDAPYQETQYF. This rearrangement joins TRBV25-1 to TRBJ2-5; D remains unclear. Germline V gene lookup returns CDR1 MGHDK and CDR2 SYGVNS. The CDR3 length is 14 residues. Trimming left V 3 bases short and J 0 bases short, with 8 bases between.

The chain uses TRBV13 and TRBJ2-7; TRBD1 might be the D (5 bases). The CDR3 is 16 amino acids. V lost 0 bases to trimming and J lost 2 bases, with 14 bases between them. The V gene's germline CDR1 is PRHDT and CDR2 FYEKMQ (reference sequence). CDR3 region: CASSLGSQGGAYEQYF. CDR3 nucleotides: TGTGCCAGCAGCTTAGGTTCGCAGGGTGGCGCCTACGAGCAGTACTTC.

The chain has TRBV2 and TRBJ1-5; no clear D. In germline, CDR1 is SNHLY, CDR2 FYNNEI. Trimming took off 2 bases at V and 6 bases at J, with 8 bases between the two ends. This CDR3 comprises 13 residues. The CDR3 is CASSERERQPQHF. For the CDR3, the DNA is TGTGCCAGCAGTGAACGGGAGCGTCAGCCCCAGCATTTT.

The chain joins TRBV7-2 to TRBJ1-2; 7 positions match TRBD1. The CDR3 covers 15 residues. V lost 1 base and J lost 3; bases outside the gene matches: 5. CDR1 and CDR2 from the germline V gene are SGHTA and FQGNSA. The CDR3: CASSLELGQHYGYTF. The CDR3 DNA follows: TGTGCCAGCAGCTTAGAACTGGGACAGCACTATGGCTACACCTTC.

In its sample, this clone was seen a few times. The CDR3 protein is CASSLIGTTGELFF. CDR3 nucleotides: TGTGCCAGCAGTTTAATAGGGACGACCGGGGAGCTGTTTTTT. The gene calls are TRBV27 and TRBJ2-2; D tentatively fits TRBD1 or TRBD2 (5 bases each). The CDR3 length is 14 residues. Germline V lookup: CDR1 MNHEY, CDR2 SMNVEV (reference sequence). The V end lost 2 bases, the J end lost 5 bases, and 9 bases lay between the germline ends.

The chain uses TRBV5-6 and TRBJ1-1, with D unresolved. The CDR3 length is 15 residues. Germline loops: CDR1 SGHDT, CDR2 YYEEEE. V shed 1 base and J shed 1 base, with 11 bases lying between them. The CDR3 sequence is CASSLSPAPNTEAFF. The CDR3 DNA follows: TGTGCCAGCAGCTTGAGTCCGGCGCCGAACACTGAAGCTTTCTTT.

Here the CDR3 reads CASSESSGWETQYF. DNA of the CDR3: TGTGCCAGCAGTGAAAGTTCAGGGTGGGAGACCCAGTACTTC. V gene TRBV6-1 combines with J gene TRBJ2-5, with a possible D match to TRBD1 (5 bases). From germline, CDR1 is MNHNS and CDR2 SASEGT. The CDR3 length is 14 residues. V dropped 2 bases and J dropped 5 bases, with 12 bases sitting between them.

The chain is built from TRBV5-4 and TRBJ1-1; TRBD1 agrees at 8 bases. Germline CDR1 is SGHNT and CDR2 is YYREEE (reference sequence). V dropped 0 bases and J dropped 0; count of bases not matched to a gene: 1. The CDR3 extends over 15 amino acids. In nucleotides, the CDR3 is TGTGCCAGCAGCTTGGCAGGGGGCCTGAACACTGAAGCTTTCTTT. Protein product: CASSLAGGLNTEAFF.

The chain carries TRBV6-5 and TRBJ2-1, with 11 bases matching TRBD1. Losses at the gene ends were 4 bases for V and 3 bases for J; bases not matched to a gene: 5. Germline V CDR1 and CDR2: MNHEY, SVGAGI. This CDR3 is 16 amino acids long. The CDR3 loop is CASSSLGTGGYNEQFF. The CDR3 nucleotides are TGTGCCAGCAGTTCCTTAGGGACAGGGGGCTACAATGAGCAGTTCTTC.

This clone was picked up one time. The gene calls are TRBV29-1 and TRBJ1-1, with D possibly being TRBD1 (6 bases). CDR1 is SQVTM, CDR2 ANQGSEA, per germline. The CDR3 consists of 14 residues. The V end was cut by 5 bases, the J end by 4 bases, with 17 bases between. For the CDR3, the DNA is TGCAGCGTTAGCGCAGGGGAGGTGACCACTGAAGCTTTCTTT. Its translation is CSVSAGEVTTEAFF.

The V gene is TRBV13, the J gene TRBJ1-5; D is undetermined. Germline V gives CDR1 PRHDT, CDR2 FYEKMQ (reference sequence). The CDR3 spans 16 residues. Between the trimmed V and J ends, which lost 3 bases and 1 base, there was a span of 13 bases. Here the CDR3 reads CASSLGPFRSNQPQHF. CDR3 nucleotides: TGTGCCAGCAGCTTGGGTCCCTTTAGGAGCAATCAGCCCCAGCATTTT.

The CDR3 region is CASSRSGAENEQFF. CDR3 nucleotides: TGTGCCAGCAGTAGGAGTGGGGCTGAGAATGAGCAGTTCTTC. The rearrangement joins TRBV28 to TRBJ2-1, with D tentatively TRBD1 (5 bases). The V and J ends lost 5 bases and 7 bases respectively, with 15 bases between them. The CDR3 totals 14 residues. Germline V CDR1 and CDR2: MDHEN, SYDVKM.

A remark on this clone: With a far larger clone one base away, a read error is the likely cause. The chain uses TRBV28 and TRBJ1-1, with D tentatively TRBD1 (5 bases). The germline V gene has CDR1 MDHEN and CDR2 SYDVKM. The CDR3 has 12 amino acids. CDR3 amino acids: CASSKKDTEALF. The CDR3 nucleotides are TGTGCCAGCAGCAAAAAGGACACTGAAGCTCTCTTT.

With regard to this clone: A read error may produce the germline difference seen at one junction end. Other DNA sequences in the same sample also yield this CDR3. The V and J genes are TRBV29-1 and TRBJ1-2; the D is unclear. The germline CDR1 and CDR2 sequences are SQVTM and ANQGSEA. This CDR3 comprises 11 residues. CDR3: CSGSSNYGYTF. The CDR3 DNA reads as TGCAGCGGGTCCTCAAACTATGGTTACACCTTC.

This chain links TRBV28 with TRBJ2-7; TRBD2 matches 9 bases. Unmatched junction bases numbered 9, after V lost 5 bases and J lost 7 bases. Germline V lookup: CDR1 MDHEN, CDR2 SYDVKM. The CDR3 length is 14 residues. This chain's CDR3 is CASSLSGSLNEQYF. In DNA, the CDR3 is TGTGCCAGCAGTCTTAGCGGGAGCCTGAATGAGCAGTACTTC. Variable domain in full (rest from reference TRBV28 and TRBJ2-7): DVKVTQSSRYLVKRTGEKVFLECVQDMDHENMFWYRQDPGLGLRLIYFSYDVKMKEKGDIPEGYSVSREKKERFSLILESASTNQTSMYLCASSLSGSLNEQYFGPGTRLTVT.

The chain couples TRBV15 to TRBJ2-1, with D perhaps matching TRBD2 (5 bases). The germline V and J ends were trimmed by 4 bases and 4 bases, with 14 bases remaining between them. The germline CDR1 and CDR2 sequences are LNHNV and YYDKDF (reference sequence). The CDR3 covers 15 residues. Written as DNA, the CDR3 is TGTGCCACCAGCACCACTAGGTCGTTATACAATGAGCAGTTCTTC. This encodes CATSTTRSLYNEQFF.

The rearrangement links TRBV7-8 to TRBJ2-7; perhaps TRBD2 as D (5 bases). Germline CDR1 reads SGHVS; CDR2 reads FQNEAQ. V was shortened by 7 bases and J by 4 bases, with 20 bases between the two germline ends. The CDR3 has 15 amino acids. CDR3 DNA: TGTGCCAGCACCCCTATGGGAGCTAATCCTTACGAGCAGTACTTC. The encoded protein is CASTPMGANPYEQYF. The full variable domain, completed using reference TRBV7-8 and TRBJ2-7, is GAGVSQSPRYKVAKRGQDVALRCDPISGHVSLFWYQQALGQGPEFLTYFQNEAQLDKSGLPSDRFFAERPEGSVSTLKIQRTQQEDSAVYLCASTPMGANPYEQYFGPGTRLTVT.

This chain joins TRBV9 and TRBJ2-7; D is undetermined. Germline CDR1 and CDR2: SGDLS and YYNGEE. The CDR3 runs 14 residues. The V end lost 4 bases, the J end lost 2 bases, and 13 bases lay between the germline ends. In DNA form, the CDR3 reads TGTGCCAGCAGCCCGCAGCTAGTGGCCTACGAGCAGTACTTC. This gives the protein CASSPQLVAYEQYF. Full variable domain (rest looked up from reference TRBV9 and TRBJ2-7): DSGVTQTPKHLITATGQRVTLRCSPRSGDLSVYWYQQSLDQGLQFLIQYYNGEERAKGNILERFSAQQFPDLHSELNLSSLELGDSALYFCASSPQLVAYEQYFGPGTRLTVT.